This is a list of T cell receptor beta chains from one sample in a study of a mutant IDH1 vaccine in newly diagnosed glioma. These TCRs' antigens remain unknown. This table comes from immunoSEQ multiplex PCR, and its TCRdb copy is limited to in-frame clones, with some not included. The data hold under 40,000 clones, with about 80% observed a single time. Sample: PBMCs, taken from a glioma patient whose treatment included an IDH1 peptide vaccine. These receptors were taken from a man aged 25 to 40 with glioma. CDR3s include the opening cysteine and the closing phenylalanine or tryptophan. The D gene is left open where the match is weak. Size tells how often a clone was seen (once, few, many) or the class of an expanded clone, and some rows leave it out.

j_gene | v_gene | abundance | d_gene | CDR3aa | CDR3nt
TRBJ2-7 | TRBV27 | NA | TRBD2 | CASSSSGRTYEQYF | TGTGCCAGCAGTTCGAGCGGGAGGACATACGAGCAGTACTTC
TRBJ2-7 | TRBV5-1 | NA | NA | CASRRKGNDEQYF | TGCGCCAGCCGCCGGAAGGGAAACGACGAGCAGTACTTC
TRBJ2-5 | TRBV9 | NA | TRBD2 | CASSATGRTGLAFETQYF | TGTGCCAGCAGCGCCACAGGGAGAACGGGACTAGCGTTTGAGACCCAGTACTTC
TRBJ1-1 | TRBV5-1 | NA | NA | CASSPWGAQTEAFF | TGCGCCAGCAGCCCGTGGGGGGCGCAGACTGAAGCTTTCTTT
TRBJ2-5 | TRBV5-1 | once | TRBD2 | CASSLGQSRAGGPGETQYF | TGCGCCAGCAGCTTGGGACAAAGCAGGGCGGGAGGGCCGGGTGAGACCCAGTACTTC
TRBJ2-5 | TRBV10-3 | NA | TRBD2 | CAISESNSGGLQETQYF | TGTGCCATCAGTGAGTCGAACAGCGGGGGGCTTCAAGAGACCCAGTACTTC
TRBJ1-2 | TRBV6-5 | NA | TRBD1 | CASSYSTGGSGYTF | TGTGCCAGCAGTTACTCGACAGGGGGCTCTGGCTACACCTTC
TRBJ1-1 | TRBV10-1 | NA | NA | CASREGNTEAFF | TGCGCCAGCAGGGAGGGGAACACTGAAGCTTTCTTT
TRBJ2-2 | TRBV2 | once | NA | CASTINTGELFF | TGTGCCAGCACCATTAACACCGGGGAGCTGTTTTTT
TRBJ1-2 | TRBV15 | NA | NA | CATSSRGRANYGYTF | TGTGCCACCAGCAGTCGGGGGAGGGCTAACTATGGCTACACCTTC
TRBJ1-6 | TRBV5-6 | once | NA | CASSLENSPLHF | TGTGCCAGCAGCTTGGAGAATTCACCCCTCCACTTT
TRBJ2-5 | TRBV10-1 | NA | NA | CASSVREQETQYF | TGCGCCAGCAGTGTACGAGAGCAAGAGACCCAGTACTTC
TRBJ2-5 | TRBV6-4 | few | NA | CASSPDTQGGETQYF | TGTGCCAGCAGCCCAGACACCCAGGGCGGAGAGACCCAGTACTTC
TRBJ2-1 | TRBV30 | NA | TRBD2 | CAWSFQGDPRLAGASVKQFF | TGTGCCTGGAGTTTTCAAGGCGATCCCCGACTAGCGGGAGCTTCCGTGAAGCAGTTCTTC
TRBJ1-1 | TRBV6-5 | once | NA | CASSRPTVMNTEAFF | TGTGCCAGCAGTCGACCGACAGTCATGAACACTGAAGCTTTCTTT
TRBJ1-1 | TRBV5-6 | NA | TRBD1 | CASSLQGATEAFF | TGTGCCAGCAGCTTACAGGGGGCCACTGAAGCTTTCTTT
TRBJ2-6 | TRBV5-1 | NA | NA | CASSLAGANVLTF | TGCGCCAGCAGCTTGGCTGGGGCCAACGTCCTGACTTTC
TRBJ1-2 | TRBV18 | NA | NA | CASSQGGGPSGYTF | TGTGCCAGCTCACAGGGTGGGGGACCCAGCGGCTACACCTTC
TRBJ1-1 | TRBV7-9 | NA | TRBD1 | CASSLVPPRQGNTEAFF | TGTGCCAGCAGCTTAGTACCCCCCCGACAGGGGAACACTGAAGCTTTCTTT
TRBJ1-2 | TRBV5-4 | NA | TRBD1 | CASRGDSPYGYTF | TGTGCCAGCAGGGGGGACAGCCCATATGGCTACACCTTC
TRBJ2-1 | TRBV11-3 | NA | NA | CASSPPGGNYNEQFF | TGTGCCAGCAGCCCCCCCGGGGGCAACTACAATGAGCAGTTCTTC
TRBJ1-5 | TRBV7-6 | NA | NA | CASSLSLSNQPQHF | TGTGCCAGCAGCTTAAGTCTAAGCAATCAGCCCCAGCATTTT
TRBJ2-7 | TRBV19 | NA | NA | CASSSGLSYEQYF | TGTGCCAGTAGTTCGGGACTTTCCTACGAGCAGTACTTC
TRBJ2-7 | TRBV5-4 | NA | TRBD2 | CASSSGRAYEQYF | TGTGCCAGTTCTAGCGGGAGGGCCTACGAGCAGTACTTC
TRBJ2-7 | TRBV5-1 | NA | TRBD2 | CASSLGTSGAYEQYF | TGCGCCAGCAGCTTGGGGACTAGCGGAGCCTACGAGCAGTACTTC
TRBJ2-3 | TRBV11-3 | NA | NA | CASSLGGVSADTQYF | TGTGCCAGCAGCTTAGGGGGGGTCAGCGCTGATACGCAGTATTTT
TRBJ2-5 | TRBV5-1 | NA | TRBD1 | CASSPRRAGGLVETQYF | TGCGCCAGCAGCCCGAGGAGGGCAGGGGGCCTCGTGGAGACCCAGTACTTC
TRBJ2-1 | TRBV5-1 | NA | NA | CASSLGFGLPAYNEQFF | TGCGCCAGCAGCTTGGGATTTGGGCTGCCGGCCTACAATGAGCAGTTCTTC
TRBJ1-4 | TRBV4-1 | NA | TRBD1 | CASSQGGQGAKKLFF | TGCGCCAGCAGCCAAGGTGGACAGGGAGCGAAAAAACTGTTTTTT
TRBJ2-1 | TRBV30 | NA | NA | CAWSVPGSYSYNEQFF | TGTGCCTGGAGTGTACCCGGGTCGTACTCCTACAATGAGCAGTTCTTC
TRBJ1-2 | TRBV5-1 | NA | NA | CASSPGVQNYGYTF | TGCGCCAGCAGCCCGGGGGTGCAGAACTATGGCTACACCTTC
TRBJ2-5 | TRBV7-8 | NA | TRBD2 | CASSLPRTSGWETQYF | TGTGCCAGCAGCTTACCCCGGACTAGCGGGTGGGAGACCCAGTACTTC
TRBJ2-1 | TRBV5-1 | NA | TRBD1 | CASSLEGGAGNEQFF | TGCGCCAGCAGCTTGGAAGGGGGCGCGGGTAATGAGCAGTTCTTC
TRBJ1-1 | TRBV6-1 | NA | TRBD1 | CASNSGQARTEAFF | TGTGCCAGCAATTCGGGACAGGCTAGGACTGAAGCTTTCTTT
TRBJ1-2 | TRBV14 | NA | TRBD1 | CASSQDDRAQNYGYTF | TGTGCCAGCAGCCAGGACGACAGGGCCCAGAACTATGGCTACACCTTC
TRBJ1-2 | TRBV5-4 | once | TRBD1 | CASSLTGKGYGYTF | TGTGCCAGCAGCCTGACAGGGAAAGGCTATGGCTACACCTTC
TRBJ2-7 | TRBV6-1 | NA | NA | CASSLTTGSSYEQYF | TGTGCCAGCAGTTTAACAACAGGGAGTTCCTACGAGCAGTACTTC
TRBJ2-1 | TRBV6-6 | NA | NA | CASPKGSYNEQFF | TGTGCCAGCCCTAAAGGCAGCTACAATGAGCAGTTCTTC
TRBJ1-5 | TRBV5-1 | once | NA | CASRPTGNSNQPQHF | TGCGCCAGCAGACCCACAGGGAATAGCAATCAGCCCCAGCATTTT
TRBJ2-5 | TRBV27 | NA | NA | CASSPTVEETQYF | TGTGCCAGCAGTCCAACGGTGGAGGAGACCCAGTACTTC
TRBJ2-3 | TRBV7-6 | NA | NA | CASSFLAGGADTQYF | TGTGCCAGCAGTTTTCTAGCAGGAGGAGCAGATACGCAGTATTTT
TRBJ1-1 | TRBV7-2 | NA | NA | CASSLVGTPPDTEAFF | TGTGCCAGCAGCTTAGTCGGGACACCGCCCGACACTGAAGCTTTCTTT
TRBJ2-7 | TRBV5-4 | NA | NA | CASTDTGGLLSSYEQYF | TGTGCCAGCACCGATACCGGTGGGCTCCTGAGCTCCTACGAGCAGTACTTC
TRBJ2-5 | TRBV14 | NA | NA | CASSQGASTYQETQYF | TGTGCCAGCAGCCAAGGGGCCAGTACCTACCAAGAGACCCAGTACTTC
TRBJ1-5 | TRBV19 | few | NA | CASSIQDSNQPQHF | TGTGCCAGTAGTATTCAGGATAGCAATCAGCCCCAGCATTTT
TRBJ1-1 | TRBV6-4 | NA | TRBD1 | CASSASGTGASTEAFF | TGTGCCAGCAGTGCAAGCGGGACAGGGGCGTCCACTGAAGCTTTCTTT
TRBJ1-3 | TRBV5-8 | NA | TRBD1 | CASSRRDSSHPGNTIYF | TGTGCCAGCAGCCGCCGGGACAGCAGTCACCCTGGAAACACCATATATTTT
TRBJ1-1 | TRBV7-9 | NA | NA | CASSLSQGEGDTEAFF | TGTGCCAGCAGCTTATCACAGGGAGAGGGGGACACTGAAGCTTTCTTT
TRBJ1-1 | TRBV30 | few | NA | CAWSGGGLQSEAFF | TGTGCCTGGAGTGGCGGGGGGCTCCAGTCTGAAGCTTTCTTT
TRBJ2-3 | TRBV4-1 | NA | TRBD1 | CASSLRTGSTDTQYF | TGCGCCAGCAGCCTAAGGACAGGGAGCACAGATACGCAGTATTTT
TRBJ1-2 | TRBV4-2 | once | NA | CASSQWGGTAGYTF | TGTGCCAGCAGCCAATGGGGTGGGACGGCTGGCTACACCTTC
TRBJ1-1 | TRBV18 | NA | NA | CASSPPPAASEAFF | TGTGCCAGCTCACCACCCCCCGCCGCCAGTGAAGCTTTCTTT
TRBJ1-2 | TRBV6-6 | NA | TRBD1 | CASRSAGTGLNGYTF | TGTGCCAGCAGATCAGCCGGGACAGGGCTCAATGGCTACACCTTC